Following are 16 T cell receptor beta chains from one sample sequenced in a study of T cell responses to AZD1222 COVID-19 vaccine. The method was immunoSEQ multiplex PCR; TCRdb's version includes in-frame clones alone and lacks a portion of them. The sample has 150,000 to 200,000 clones; around 93% are singletons. The sample was peripheral blood, taken on day 0 of AZD1222 vaccination. These receptors all come from an adult in good health.

The genes are TRBV7-8 and TRBJ2-6; D is undetermined. The CDR3 extends over 16 amino acids. The germline V and J ends were trimmed by 1 base and 2 bases, with 9 bases remaining between them. Per germline, CDR1 SGHVS and CDR2 FQNEAQ. The chain's CDR3 is CASSLVAGTGANVLTF. CDR3 DNA: TGTGCCAGCAGCTTAGTAGCTGGGACTGGGGCCAACGTCCTGACTTTC.

The chain links TRBV13 to TRBJ2-7; TRBD2 agrees at 14 bases. This CDR3 comprises 17 residues. V dropped 5 bases and J dropped 2; count of bases not matched to a gene: 8. Germline V gene sequence: CDR1 PRHDT, CDR2 FYEKMQ (reference sequence). The CDR3 DNA sequence: TGTGCCAGCAGCCCAGCGGGACTAGCGGGAGACCCCTACGAGCAGTACTTC. It yields the protein CASSPAGLAGDPYEQYF.

The V and J genes are TRBV24-1 and TRBJ2-2; 12 bases are a match to TRBD2. This CDR3 is built from 18 residues. Germline V gene sequence: CDR1 KGHDR, CDR2 SFDVKD. After removal of 4 bases from V and 5 bases from J, the junction contained 10 bases not matched to a gene. The CDR3 bases are TGTGCCACCAGTGACTCTAGCGGGAGGGCTTTGGGAACCGGGGAGCTGTTTTTT. The encoded protein is CATSDSSGRALGTGELFF.

This chain joins TRBV28 and TRBJ1-4; D uncertain. The CDR3 has 15 amino acids. The germline CDR1 and CDR2 sequences are MDHEN and SYDVKM. Trimming cost V 6 bases and J 0 bases, with 11 bases left between them. The CDR3 loop reads CASSSTATTNEKLFF. The CDR3 DNA is TGTGCCAGCAGCTCCACCGCCACAACTAATGAAAAACTGTTTTTT.

For the CDR3, the DNA is TGTGCCAGCAGCCACCCCATGTTGCTAGCGGGAGGACAAGAGACCCAGTACTTC. Protein: CASSHPMLLAGGQETQYF. The chain joins TRBV3-1 (or the pseudogene TRBV3-2) to TRBJ2-5; 11 bases match TRBD2. Germline assignment: CDR1 LGHDT and CDR2 YNNKEL (reference sequence). The V and J ends lost 3 bases and 2 bases, in that order; junction bases with no gene match: 11. The CDR3 is 18 residues long.

V and J are TRBV4-1 and TRBJ2-3; D is undetermined. V lost 11 bases, J lost 0 bases, and 12 bases lay in between. This CDR3 contains 13 residues. Germline V CDR1 and CDR2: MGHRA, YSYEKL. CDR3 bases: TGCGCCTCTCAGGCACTGAGCACAGATACGCAGTATTTT. This gives the protein CASQALSTDTQYF.

Here the CDR3 DNA reads TGTGCCAGCAGTCGCCTCTACCACGAGCAGTACTTC. It encodes CASSRLYHEQYF. This chain connects TRBV27 to TRBJ2-7; D gene uncertain. V was shortened by 5 bases and J by 5 bases, with 10 bases between the two germline ends. CDR1 is MNHEY and CDR2 is SMNVEV in the germline V gene (reference sequence). The CDR3 is 12 amino acids.

The rearrangement joins TRBV7-3 to TRBJ2-2; TRBD2 matches at 9 bases. Germline CDR1 SGHTA, CDR2 FQGTGA. CDR3 size: 18 residues. V was pared by 5 bases and J by 2 bases, with 12 bases of the junction left unmatched. In nucleotides, the CDR3 is TGTGCCAGCAGCCCACGAGATAGCGGGAGAAGCAACACCGGGGAGCTGTTTTTT. Encoded protein: CASSPRDSGRSNTGELFF.

This clone occurred once. The V gene is TRBV3-1 (or the pseudogene TRBV3-2), the J gene TRBJ2-3, with D perhaps TRBD1 or TRBD2 (6 bases each). This CDR3 comprises 16 residues. The germline V gene encodes CDR1 LGHDT and CDR2 YNNKEL (reference sequence). Trimming pared 5 bases from V and 0 bases from J, leaving 15 bases between. The CDR3 region is CASSEQRGASTDTQYF. CDR3 nucleotide sequence: TGTGCCAGCAGCGAACAGAGGGGGGCGAGCACAGATACGCAGTATTTT.

The V call is TRBV6-2 or TRBV6-3, the J call TRBJ1-4, with TRBD1 matching over 7 bases. The germline CDR1 and CDR2 sequences are MNHEY and SVGEGT. This CDR3 contains 15 residues. Trimming at V came to 6 bases and at J to 5 bases, leaving 9 bases not matched to a gene. The CDR3 bases are TGTGCCAGCAGCAAGGCCGGGACAGTGAATGAAAAACTGTTTTTT. As protein: CASSKAGTVNEKLFF.

V gene TRBV6-4 combines with J gene TRBJ2-3; 14 bases are a match to TRBD2. The CDR3 has 16 amino acids. V trimming: 4 bases; J trimming: 4 bases; junction bases outside the gene matches: 4. Germline assignment: CDR1 MRHNA and CDR2 SNTAGT. CDR3: CASSGPGLAGADTQYF. The CDR3 nucleotides are TGTGCCAGCAGTGGCCCGGGACTAGCGGGAGCAGATACGCAGTATTTT.

This clone was counted between two and nine times. The J gene is TRBJ1-1, the V gene TRBV3-1 (or the pseudogene TRBV3-2); the D gene is possibly TRBD1 (5 bases). CDR3 length: 17 amino acids. The V and J ends lost 4 bases and 0 bases respectively, with 18 bases between them. Germline V gene sequence: CDR1 LGHDT, CDR2 YNNKEL (reference sequence). The CDR3 loop reads CASSRGAEWGLNTEAFF. The DNA for the CDR3 is TGTGCCAGCAGCCGAGGGGCGGAGTGGGGCTTGAACACTGAAGCTTTCTTT.

The chain recombines TRBV13 with TRBJ2-2; D is uncertain. The germline CDR1 and CDR2 sequences are PRHDT and FYEKMQ (reference sequence). The CDR3 sequence is 12 residues long. Trimming removed 1 base at V and 6 bases at J, with 3 bases between. The CDR3 nucleotides read TGTGCCAGCAGCTTAGCAGCCGGGGAGCTGTTTTTT. Its translation: CASSLAAGELFF.

This chain uses TRBV11-2 with TRBJ2-1, with a possible D match to TRBD1 (5 bases). CDR3 length: 18 amino acids. Germline-derived CDR1 and CDR2 are SGHAT and FQNNGV. Deletions cut 3 bases from V and 0 bases from J, with 18 bases between. CDR3 region: CASSFRSTVATSYNEQFF. Written as DNA, the CDR3 is TGTGCCAGCAGCTTCCGGTCGACAGTAGCCACCTCCTACAATGAGCAGTTCTTC.

The chain uses TRBV6-2 or TRBV6-3 and TRBJ2-7, with TRBD1 matching over 7 bases. Germline CDR1 is MNHEY and CDR2 is SVGEGT. The CDR3 sequence is 15 residues long. V shed 5 bases, J shed 4 bases, and the junction held 11 bases outside the gene matches. CDR3 residues: CASSRQGMTWYEQYF. The CDR3 DNA reads TGTGCCAGCAGTCGACAGGGTATGACTTGGTACGAGCAGTACTTC.

V usage is TRBV10-3 and J usage is TRBJ2-7, with 8 bases matching TRBD1. Germline CDR1 ENHRY, CDR2 SYGVKD. This CDR3 has 14 residues. Losses at the gene ends were 11 bases for V and 6 bases for J; bases not matched to a gene: 15. The CDR3 sequence is CASRETGVNGEQYF. The CDR3 DNA follows: TGTGCCTCCCGGGAGACAGGGGTTAACGGCGAGCAGTACTTC.